Listed below are T cell receptor beta chains from one sample, sequenced in a study of response to subunit inactivated influenza vaccine. One entry per CDR3 protein results from TCRdb running MiXCR on the RT-PCR reads. The sample consists of roughly 150,000 distinct CDR3 sequences, 9.5% to 13% of them appearing once. The source material was non-naive T cells sorted from PBMCs, sampled about 40 days after vaccination. The source is a middle-aged man who received an inactivated influenza vaccine. The CDR3 runs from the conserved cysteine through the conserved F or W. Each record gives: clone size, D gene, J gene, CDR3 length, V gene, CDR3 protein, CDR3 DNA. The D gene is left open where the match is weak. Not every row has a clone size; where given, it reads once, few, many or a size class.

>.|.|TRBJ2-3|14|TRBV25-1
CASMGRMSTDTQYF
TGTGCCAGCATGGGGAGGATGAGCACAGATACGCAGTATTTT
>.|TRBD2|TRBJ2-3|17|TRBV12-3/TRBV12-4
CASGGTSGGEVTDTQYF
TGTGCCAGCGGGGGGACTAGCGGGGGGGAGGTCACAGATACGCAGTATTTT
>.|.|TRBJ2-7|13|TRBV7-9
CASSPTSAYEQYF
TGTGCCAGCAGCCCTACTTCAGCCTACGAGCAGTACTTC
>few|TRBD2|TRBJ2-1|15|TRBV12-3/TRBV12-4
CASRNSGRAVNEQFF
TGTGCCAGCAGAAATAGCGGGAGGGCCGTTAATGAGCAGTTCTTC
>.|TRBD1|TRBJ2-7|14|TRBV5-1
CASSFQGAPDEQYF
TGCGCCAGCAGCTTTCAGGGGGCGCCCGACGAGCAGTACTTC
>many|TRBD1|TRBJ2-5|16|TRBV20-1
CSASSTGVMGQETQYF
TGCAGTGCTAGTTCGACAGGGGTAATGGGCCAAGAGACCCAGTACTTC
>few|.|TRBJ2-2|14|TRBV28
CASSVQGITGELFF
TGTGCCAGCAGTGTCCAGGGCATCACCGGGGAGCTGTTTTTT
>.|TRBD1|TRBJ2-3|14|TRBV7-9
CASTKGQELDTQYF
TGTGCCAGCACCAAAGGACAGGAGTTAGATACGCAGTATTTT
>few|.|TRBJ1-5|13|TRBV6-1
CASNHRGNQPQHF
TGTGCCAGCAACCACAGGGGCAATCAGCCCCAGCATTTT
>.|TRBD1|TRBJ1-2|14|TRBV6-2/TRBV6-3
CASSPGGLNYGYTF
TGTGCCAGCAGCCCAGGGGGACTTAACTATGGCTACACCTTC
>.|.|TRBJ1-2|14|TRBV15
CATSREGFSGGYTF
TGTGCCACCAGCAGAGAGGGCTTCAGTGGAGGCTACACCTTC
>few|.|TRBJ1-3|17|TRBV18
CASSPPTGRSSGNTIYF
TGTGCCAGCTCACCACCGACGGGCAGGAGCTCTGGAAACACCATATATTTT
>few|.|TRBJ2-2|15|TRBV12-5
CASGDYRDPTGELFF
TGTGCTAGTGGTGATTACCGGGATCCTACCGGGGAGCTGTTTTTT
>many|.|TRBJ1-1|17|TRBV6-5
CASSYSSPYRGTGEAFF
TGTGCCAGCAGTTATTCCTCACCCTACCGCGGGACGGGAGAAGCTTTCTTT
>.|TRBD1|TRBJ2-1|16|TRBV20-1
CSARGPGTGGLNEQFF
TGCAGTGCTAGGGGACCCGGGACAGGGGGCCTGAATGAGCAGTTCTTC
>many|.|TRBJ2-2|14|TRBV10-3
CATKKESNTGELFF
TGTGCCACCAAGAAGGAATCGAACACCGGGGAGCTGTTTTTT
>many|.|TRBJ2-2|15|TRBV2
CASSDGQENTGELFF
TGTGCCAGCAGTGATGGCCAGGAGAACACCGGGGAGCTGTTTTTT
>few|TRBD2|TRBJ2-3|15|TRBV7-2
CASSLRTSGTDTQYF
TGTGCCAGCAGCTTACGGACTAGCGGGACAGATACGCAGTATTTT
>many|TRBD1|TRBJ2-7|16|TRBV6-1
CASSDAGTGKAYEQYF
TGTGCCAGCAGTGATGCGGGGACAGGGAAAGCCTACGAGCAGTACTTC
>.|.|TRBJ2-5|14|TRBV20-1
CSARAEARKETQYF
TGCAGTGCTAGAGCGGAAGCTAGAAAAGAGACCCAGTACTTC
>few|.|TRBJ2-1|13|TRBV29-1
CSVVGLSMHEQFF
TGCAGCGTTGTGGGACTGTCTATGCATGAGCAGTTCTTC
>.|.|TRBJ2-1|14|TRBV5-5
CASSSGTSYNEQFF
TGTGCCAGCAGCTCCGGAACGTCCTACAATGAGCAGTTCTTC
>.|.|TRBJ2-5|13|TRBV6-2/TRBV6-3
CASSYQGTETQYF
TGTGCCAGCAGTTACCAGGGGACGGAGACCCAGTACTTC
>few|TRBD1|TRBJ1-2|12|TRBV7-9
CASSPTGMYHTF
TGTGCCAGCAGCCCGACAGGGATGTACCACACCTTC
>many|.|TRBJ2-3|15|TRBV15
CATSRDREGTDTQYF
TGTGCCACCAGCAGAGATCGAGAAGGCACAGATACGCAGTATTTT
>.|TRBD2|TRBJ2-3|14|TRBV20-1
CSPRGAGAPDTQYF
TGCAGTCCTCGGGGAGCGGGGGCCCCAGATACGCAGTATTTT
>many|.|TRBJ2-7|14|TRBV7-2
CASSLTPLTYEQYF
TGTGCCAGCAGCTTAACCCCATTAACCTACGAGCAGTACTTC